This TCR beta chain was recovered during a study of CD4+ T cells in melanoma. Sequenced by immunoSEQ multiplex PCR; TCRdb stores in-frame clones only, minus some. The table lists tens of thousands of clones, over 60% of them singletons. Trimming removed 0 bases from V and 9 bases from J, with 3 bases in between. Germline CDR1 and CDR2: MNHNY and SVGAGI (reference sequence). The CDR3 contains 11 residues. Study results and limitations: Diverse differentiation states were reported for melanoma neoantigen-specific CD4+ T cells. A reported correlation linked neoantigen-specific CD4+ T cells to CD8+, macrophage and B cell function.

For this clone: Its target is not known.

The source material was tumor tissue. J is TRBJ2-1 and V is TRBV6-6; D unclear. This TCR was sampled from a human donor with melanoma. CDR3 sequence reads: CASSYSAEQFF. CDR3 DNA: TGTGCCAGCAGTTACTCTGCTGAGCAGTTCTTC.